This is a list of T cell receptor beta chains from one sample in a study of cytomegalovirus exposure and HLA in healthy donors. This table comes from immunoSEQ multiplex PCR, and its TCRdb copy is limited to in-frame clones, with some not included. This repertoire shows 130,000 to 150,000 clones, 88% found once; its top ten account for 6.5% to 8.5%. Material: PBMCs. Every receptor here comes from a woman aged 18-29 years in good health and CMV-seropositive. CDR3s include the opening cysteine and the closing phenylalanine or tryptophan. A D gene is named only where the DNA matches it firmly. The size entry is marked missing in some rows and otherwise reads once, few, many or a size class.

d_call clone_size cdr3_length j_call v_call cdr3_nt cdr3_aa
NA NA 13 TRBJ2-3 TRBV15 TGTGCCACCAGTCCCCAACTAGGCGACACGCAGTATTTT CATSPQLGDTQYF
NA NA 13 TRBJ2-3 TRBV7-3 TGTGCCAGCAGTCGGACTTTCACAGATACGCAGTATTTT CASSRTFTDTQYF
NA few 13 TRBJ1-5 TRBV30 TGTGCCTGGAGTGTAAGAGAAAATCAGCCCCAGCATTTT CAWSVRENQPQHF
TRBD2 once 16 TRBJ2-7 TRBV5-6 TGTGCCAGCAGCTTGAGGGAGGGCCAGGGTCTCTACGAGCAGTACTTC CASSLREGQGLYEQYF
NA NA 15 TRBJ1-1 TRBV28 TGTGCCAGCAGAATCACAGGGACAAATCCTTCTGAAGCTTTCTTT CASRITGTNPSEAFF
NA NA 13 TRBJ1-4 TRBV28 TGTGCCAGCAGATGGCAGGGGAGTGAAAAACTGTTTTTT CASRWQGSEKLFF
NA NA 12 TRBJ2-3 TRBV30 TGTGCCTGGAGGAGGCTCACAGATACGCAGTATTTT CAWRRLTDTQYF
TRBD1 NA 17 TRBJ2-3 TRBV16 TGTGCCAGCAGCCAATGGCGGGACAGGGGTATTAACGATACGCAGTATTTT CASSQWRDRGINDTQYF
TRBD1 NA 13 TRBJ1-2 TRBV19 TGTGCCAGTATGTTCTCAGGGGGCAATGGCTACACCTTC CASMFSGGNGYTF
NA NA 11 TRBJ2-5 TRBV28 TGTGCCAGCCAGAAACAGGACCTCCAGTACTTC CASQKQDLQYF
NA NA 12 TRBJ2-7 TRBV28 TGTGCCAGCTCCTCGACACATCTCGAGCAGTACTTC CASSSTHLEQYF
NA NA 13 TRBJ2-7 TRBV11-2 TGTGCCAGCTTCGACGGGAGCTCCTACGAGCAGTACTTC CASFDGSSYEQYF
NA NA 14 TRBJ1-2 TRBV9 TGTGCCAGCAGCGTAGGCCCCGAGAACTATGGCTACACCTTC CASSVGPENYGYTF
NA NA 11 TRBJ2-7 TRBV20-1 TGCAGTGCGCCTAGCCGCTACGAGCAGTACTTC CSAPSRYEQYF
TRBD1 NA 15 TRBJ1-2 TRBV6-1 TGTGCCAGCAGTGAAATGTTGACAGGGTCAAATGGCTACACCTTC CASSEMLTGSNGYTF
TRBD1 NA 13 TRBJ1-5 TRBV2 TGTGCCAGCAGGTTGACAGGGGATCAGCCCCAGCATTTT CASRLTGDQPQHF
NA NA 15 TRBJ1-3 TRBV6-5 TGTGCCAGCAGTTACCGGGGGGCTCCTGGAAACACCATATATTTT CASSYRGAPGNTIYF
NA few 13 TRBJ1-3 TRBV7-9 TGTGCCAGCGGCCTTAGGAGGGGAAACACCATATATTTT CASGLRRGNTIYF
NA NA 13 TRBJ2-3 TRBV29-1 TGCAGCGGGACTCGGGACTCCACAGATACGCAGTATTTT CSGTRDSTDTQYF
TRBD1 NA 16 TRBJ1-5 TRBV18 TGTGCCAGCTCTCATGTACAGGGGAACGGCAATCAGCCCCAGCATTTT CASSHVQGNGNQPQHF
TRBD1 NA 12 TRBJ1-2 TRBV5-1 TGCGCCAGCAGCATTTCCGACAGGGACTACACCTTC CASSISDRDYTF
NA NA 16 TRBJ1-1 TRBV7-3 TGTGCCAGCAGCTTAACTTCCGCCTCCGGGGACACTGAAGCTTTCTTT CASSLTSASGDTEAFF
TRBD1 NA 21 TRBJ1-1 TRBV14 TGTGCCAGCAGCCATCCCCTTTGTGGGGACAGGGGCCTATTCTTCAACACTGAAGCTTTCTTT CASSHPLCGDRGLFFNTEAFF
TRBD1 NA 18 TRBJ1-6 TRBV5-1 TGCGCCAGCAGCTTGGGGACAGGTCTCAGCTCCTATAATTCACCCCTCCACTTT CASSLGTGLSSYNSPLHF
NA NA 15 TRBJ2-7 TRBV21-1 TGTGCCAGCAGCAGGAATGGGACAGGGGAGGACGAGCAGTACTTC CASSRNGTGEDEQYF
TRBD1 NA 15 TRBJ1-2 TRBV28 TGTGCCAGCAGTTTCGACAGGGCGAGTTTGTATGGCTACACCTTC CASSFDRASLYGYTF
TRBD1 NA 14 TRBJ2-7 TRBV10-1 TGCGCCAGCAGCCCGGCGGGACAGGGAGGCGAGCAGTACTTC CASSPAGQGGEQYF
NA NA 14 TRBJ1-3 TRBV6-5 TGTGCCAGCAGTTACAGGGGGTCTGGAAACACCATATATTTT CASSYRGSGNTIYF
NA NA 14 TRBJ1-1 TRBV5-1 TGCGCCAGCAGCACACGTCCACTGAACACTGAAGCTTTCTTT CASSTRPLNTEAFF
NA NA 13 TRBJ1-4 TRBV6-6 TGTGCCAGCAGTCGCGGGACGCCGGAAAAACTGTTTTTT CASSRGTPEKLFF
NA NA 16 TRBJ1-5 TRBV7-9 TGTGCCAGCAGCCTAAGTAAGGGGCCCGGCAATCAGCCCCAGCATTTT CASSLSKGPGNQPQHF
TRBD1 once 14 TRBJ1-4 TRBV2 TGTGCCAGCAGCGGGACAGGCGCCTATGAAAAACTGTTTTTT CASSGTGAYEKLFF
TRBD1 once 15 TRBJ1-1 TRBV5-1 TGCGCCAGCAGCGCTACAGGGGAGAGGTACACTGAAGCTTTCTTT CASSATGERYTEAFF
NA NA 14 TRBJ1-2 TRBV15 TGTGCCACCAGCAGAGCCAGGAAGGACTATGGCTACACCTTC CATSRARKDYGYTF
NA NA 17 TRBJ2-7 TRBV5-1 TGCGCCAGCAGCTGGGGACCTTTCAAGGGGGAATCCTACGAGCAGTACTTC CASSWGPFKGESYEQYF
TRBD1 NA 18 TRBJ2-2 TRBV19 TGTGCCAGTAGCGCCATTTCAGGGACAGGGGGATGGACCGGGGAGCTGTTTTTT CASSAISGTGGWTGELFF
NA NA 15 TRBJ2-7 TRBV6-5 TGTGCCAGCAGTACGAAACAGGGTCCTCCCTACGAGCAGTACTTC CASSTKQGPPYEQYF
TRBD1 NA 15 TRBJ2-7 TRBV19 TGTGCCAGTAGTGATAAAGGGGGCAGCCGCTACGAGCAGTACTTC CASSDKGGSRYEQYF
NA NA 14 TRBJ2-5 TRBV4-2 TGTGCCAGCAGCCAAGATAACAGGAGAGAGACCCAGTACTTC CASSQDNRRETQYF
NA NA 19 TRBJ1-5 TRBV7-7 TGTGCTAGCAGCTTATCCTTAAGGGGGGGCAGGGCCATCAATCAGCCCCAGCATTTT CASSLSLRGGRAINQPQHF
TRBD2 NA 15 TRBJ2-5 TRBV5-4 TGTGCCAGCAGACCCGGGACTAGCGGGAGGGAGACCCAGTACTTC CASRPGTSGRETQYF
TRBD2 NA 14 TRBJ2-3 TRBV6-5 TGTGCCAGCAGTCAGCGGGGTGGCACAGATACGCAGTATTTT CASSQRGGTDTQYF
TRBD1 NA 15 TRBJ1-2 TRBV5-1 TGCGCCAGCAGCTTAAGGGGGGACAGCAGCGGTGGCTACACCTTC CASSLRGDSSGGYTF
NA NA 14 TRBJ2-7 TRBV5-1 TGCGCCAGCAGCTTGGGACAGATGGCCTACGAGCAGTACTTC CASSLGQMAYEQYF
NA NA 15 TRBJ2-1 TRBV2 TGTGCCAGCAGTTCGAGTCACTACTCCTACAATGAGCAGTTCTTC CASSSSHYSYNEQFF
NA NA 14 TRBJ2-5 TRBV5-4 TGTGCCAGCAGTCCTATCAGGACTCAAGAGACCCAGTACTTC CASSPIRTQETQYF
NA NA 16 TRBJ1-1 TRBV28 TGTGCCAGCAGCCAACCGGGGGGGGGCTTGAACACTGAAGCTTTCTTT CASSQPGGGLNTEAFF